A selection of T cell receptor beta chains follows, all from one sample in a study of OX40 agonist ivuxolimab in advanced cancers. Here immunoSEQ multiplex PCR was the method, and the copy in TCRdb shows in-frame clones only, minus some. Counted here are tens of thousands of clones, about nine tenths occurring once; the ten biggest clones make up roughly three fifths. The material sequenced was CD4+ or CD8+ T cells sorted from blood, taken in a trial of the OX40 agonist ivuxolimab. The receptor set was obtained from an adult with an advanced solid tumor such as melanoma, head and neck, liver or kidney cancer. Each CDR3 is given with its conserved first and last residue. The order of the fields is CDR3 protein, CDR3 DNA, J gene, V gene, clone size, D gene. The D gene is left open where the match is weak. Clone size appears in some rows only: once, few, many, or a class for an expanded clone.

CDR3: CAWSWLGSTDTQYF
DNA: TGTGCCTGGAGTTGGTTGGGGAGCACAGATACGCAGTATTTT
J: TRBJ2-3
V: TRBV30
size: -
D: -

CDR3: CAWSPGTNTEAFF
DNA: TGTGCCTGGAGTCCTGGGACGAACACTGAAGCTTTCTTT
J: TRBJ1-1
V: TRBV30
size: -
D: -

CDR3: CASSLEGNYGYTF
DNA: TGCGCCAGCAGCTTGGAGGGGAACTATGGCTACACCTTC
J: TRBJ1-2
V: TRBV5-1
size: -
D: -

CDR3: CASRRTGTGAGTEAFF
DNA: TGTGCCAGCAGAAGGACCGGGACAGGGGCGGGCACTGAAGCTTTCTTT
J: TRBJ1-1
V: TRBV2
size: -
D: TRBD1

CDR3: CASSPGGSSYNEQFF
DNA: TGTGCCAGCAGCCCAGGGGGCAGCTCCTACAATGAGCAGTTCTTC
J: TRBJ2-1
V: TRBV7-9
size: -
D: TRBD1

CDR3: CASSADREYSPLHF
DNA: TGTGCCAGCAGTGCCGACAGGGAGTATTCACCCCTCCACTTT
J: TRBJ1-6
V: TRBV6-1
size: -
D: TRBD1

CDR3: CASSTSGGTGELFF
DNA: TGTGCCAGTAGTACTAGCGGGGGAACCGGGGAGCTGTTTTTT
J: TRBJ2-2
V: TRBV19
size: medium-sized
D: TRBD2

CDR3: CASSLPGQGSYEQYF
DNA: TGTGCCAGCAGCCTACCGGGACAGGGATCCTACGAGCAGTACTTC
J: TRBJ2-7
V: TRBV5-4
size: -
D: TRBD1

CDR3: CASSEALDGGAPSATQYF
DNA: TGTGCCAGCAGTGAAGCGCTTGACGGGGGGGCCCCTTCTGCGACCCAGTACTTC
J: TRBJ2-5
V: TRBV6-1
size: -
D: TRBD2

CDR3: CASSLGFLAGGYNEQFF
DNA: TGTGCCAGCAGCTTAGGTTTTCTAGCGGGGGGGTACAATGAGCAGTTCTTC
J: TRBJ2-1
V: TRBV11-2
size: -
D: TRBD2

CDR3: CASSPTGDPLYGYTF
DNA: TGTGCCAGCAGCCCCACAGGGGACCCCCTCTATGGCTACACCTTC
J: TRBJ1-2
V: TRBV7-9
size: once
D: TRBD1

CDR3: CASSQVSPGQGGTEAFF
DNA: TGCGCCAGCAGCCAAGTTTCCCCGGGACAGGGGGGCACTGAAGCTTTCTTT
J: TRBJ1-1
V: TRBV4-1
size: -
D: TRBD1

CDR3: CATSRGSTSTDTQYF
DNA: TGTGCCACCAGCAGAGGGAGTACTAGCACAGATACGCAGTATTTT
J: TRBJ2-3
V: TRBV15
size: -
D: -

CDR3: CASSLGQGVNTEAFF
DNA: TGTGCCAGCAGCTTAGGGCAGGGGGTGAACACTGAAGCTTTCTTT
J: TRBJ1-1
V: TRBV7-6
size: -
D: TRBD1

CDR3: CASSRQSIDEKLFF
DNA: TGTGCCAGCAGCAGACAGTCGATCGATGAAAAACTGTTTTTT
J: TRBJ1-4
V: TRBV7-8
size: -
D: -

CDR3: CASSLALDATYEQYF
DNA: TGTGCCAGCAGCTTAGCGCTGGACGCTACCTACGAGCAGTACTTC
J: TRBJ2-7
V: TRBV7-9
size: -
D: -

CDR3: CASLRTGSSGGTIQETQYF
DNA: TGTGCCAGCCTCCGGACAGGATCTAGCGGGGGGACCATCCAAGAGACCCAGTACTTC
J: TRBJ2-5
V: TRBV2
size: -
D: TRBD2

CDR3: CSVEETGFGYTF
DNA: TGCAGCGTTGAAGAAACAGGGTTCGGCTACACCTTC
J: TRBJ1-2
V: TRBV29-1
size: -
D: -

CDR3: CASSFLSGNTEAFF
DNA: TGCGCCAGCAGCTTCCTAAGCGGGAACACTGAAGCTTTCTTT
J: TRBJ1-1
V: TRBV5-1
size: once
D: -

CDR3: CASSVGLYGYTF
DNA: TGTGCCAGCAGTGTAGGACTTTATGGCTACACCTTC
J: TRBJ1-2
V: TRBV5-8
size: -
D: -

CDR3: CASSLISGGSTDTQYF
DNA: TGTGCCAGCAGCTTAATTAGCGGGGGTAGCACAGATACGCAGTATTTT
J: TRBJ2-3
V: TRBV7-2
size: once
D: TRBD2

CDR3: CASSYLGHGASEAFF
DNA: TGTGCCAGCAGTTATTTGGGACACGGAGCTTCTGAAGCTTTCTTT
J: TRBJ1-1
V: TRBV27
size: -
D: -

CDR3: CASSFRGELFF
DNA: TGTGCCAGCAGTTTCCGCGGGGAGCTGTTTTTT
J: TRBJ2-2
V: TRBV6-5
size: -
D: -

CDR3: CASSRDPQGLKETQYF
DNA: TGTGCCAGCTCACGGGACCCCCAGGGGTTGAAGGAGACCCAGTACTTC
J: TRBJ2-5
V: TRBV18
size: -
D: -

CDR3: CASSIGGDSSYEQYF
DNA: TGTGCCAGTAGTATAGGGGGTGACAGCAGCTACGAGCAGTACTTC
J: TRBJ2-7
V: TRBV19
size: -
D: -

CDR3: CASSYFSTSPLHF
DNA: TGTGCCAGCAGTTACTTCAGTACTTCACCCCTCCACTTT
J: TRBJ1-6
V: TRBV6-5
size: few
D: -

CDR3: CASSPRTGGYEQYF
DNA: TGTGCCAGCAGCCCCAGGACAGGGGGCTACGAGCAGTACTTC
J: TRBJ2-7
V: TRBV7-9
size: -
D: TRBD1

CDR3: CASSPGEGGRQYEQYF
DNA: TGTGCCAGCAGCCCTGGGGAGGGAGGGAGGCAATACGAGCAGTACTTC
J: TRBJ2-7
V: TRBV7-9
size: -
D: TRBD2

CDR3: CASSQIAGPYEQYF
DNA: TGCGCCAGCAGCCAAATAGCGGGACCGTACGAGCAGTACTTC
J: TRBJ2-7
V: TRBV4-1
size: -
D: TRBD2

CDR3: CASSEAGGEQYF
DNA: TGTGCCAGCAGTGAAGCTGGGGGGGAGCAGTACTTC
J: TRBJ2-7
V: TRBV6-1
size: -
D: -

CDR3: CASSQDSGPGNTIYF
DNA: TGCGCCAGCAGCCAAGACTCGGGACCTGGAAACACCATATATTTT
J: TRBJ1-3
V: TRBV4-1
size: -
D: -

CDR3: CASSYSSGGEQYF
DNA: TGTGCCAGCAGTTACTCTTCCGGGGGCGAGCAGTACTTC
J: TRBJ2-7
V: TRBV6-5
size: -
D: -

CDR3: CASSPLINREPYQETQYF
DNA: TGTGCCAGCTCACCACTGATTAACCGAGAACCGTACCAAGAGACCCAGTACTTC
J: TRBJ2-5
V: TRBV18
size: -
D: -

CDR3: CASSTRSSEAFF
DNA: TGTGCCAGCAGTACCAGATCATCTGAAGCTTTCTTT
J: TRBJ1-1
V: TRBV6-1
size: once
D: -

CDR3: CASSLGTKVYQETQYF
DNA: TGCGCCAGCAGCTTAGGGACAAAAGTGTACCAAGAGACCCAGTACTTC
J: TRBJ2-5
V: TRBV5-1
size: -
D: -

CDR3: CASSEFWDAGELFF
DNA: TGTGCCAGCAGTGAGTTCTGGGATGCCGGGGAGCTGTTTTTT
J: TRBJ2-2
V: TRBV6-1
size: -
D: -

CDR3: CASSMMAGLSNQPQHF
DNA: TGTGCCAGCAGTATGATGGCAGGGCTTAGCAATCAGCCCCAGCATTTT
J: TRBJ1-5
V: TRBV27
size: -
D: -

CDR3: CASSARGGPNEQFF
DNA: TGCGCCAGCAGCGCTCGGGGGGGCCCCAATGAGCAGTTCTTC
J: TRBJ2-1
V: TRBV5-1
size: -
D: TRBD2

CDR3: CASTGTGTTGELFF
DNA: TGTGCCAGTACCGGGACAGGGACCACCGGGGAGCTGTTTTTT
J: TRBJ2-2
V: TRBV19
size: -
D: TRBD1

CDR3: CASSLSVNQPQHF
DNA: TGTGCCAGCAGTTTATCTGTTAATCAGCCCCAGCATTTT
J: TRBJ1-5
V: TRBV27
size: -
D: -

CDR3: CASSPGGRNTGELFF
DNA: TGTGCCAGCAGCCCAGGGGGTCGGAACACCGGGGAGCTGTTTTTT
J: TRBJ2-2
V: TRBV7-9
size: -
D: TRBD1

CDR3: CASSLGGRAPTDTQYF
DNA: TGTGCCAGCAGCTTAGGGGGGCGGGCTCCGACAGATACGCAGTATTTT
J: TRBJ2-3
V: TRBV7-2
size: -
D: -

CDR3: CASSEGRVDTEAFF
DNA: TGCGCCAGCAGCGAAGGTAGGGTCGACACTGAAGCTTTCTTT
J: TRBJ1-1
V: TRBV5-1
size: -
D: -

CDR3: CASSQLVSRTGYTGELFF
DNA: TGCGCCAGCAGCCAATTAGTGTCTCGGACAGGGTACACCGGGGAGCTGTTTTTT
J: TRBJ2-2
V: TRBV4-1
size: -
D: TRBD1

CDR3: CASSFGAGYYEQYF
DNA: TGTGCCAGCAGCTTTGGAGCAGGCTACTACGAGCAGTACTTC
J: TRBJ2-7
V: TRBV11-2
size: -
D: -

CDR3: CASMVTAYSNQPQHF
DNA: TGTGCCAGTATGGTGACAGCTTATAGCAATCAGCCCCAGCATTTT
J: TRBJ1-5
V: TRBV19
size: -
D: -

CDR3: CASSSRTGGRETQYF
DNA: TGTGCCAGCAGCTCACGGACAGGGGGCCGGGAGACCCAGTACTTC
J: TRBJ2-5
V: TRBV7-6
size: -
D: TRBD1